This TCR beta chain was identified in a study of monozygotic twins with inflammatory bowel disease. This CDR3 contains 14 residues. Germline assignment: CDR1 KGHSH and CDR2 LQKENI. Study-level findings and limits: People with IBD had fewer clonotypes in common with others than healthy twins did, especially with disease activity.

TCRdb re-called the 5' RACE reads; every CDR3 protein appears as one record, without DNA. In total, the table holds around 380,000 distinct CDR3 sequences. Turning to this clonotype: Its antigen is undetermined.

This receptor was obtained from a human donor with ulcerative colitis or Crohn's disease, or a healthy co-twin of an affected twin (not recorded which). This chain uses TRBV18 with TRBJ2-7. The source material was blood. This CDR3 reads CASSPPFSSYEQYF.